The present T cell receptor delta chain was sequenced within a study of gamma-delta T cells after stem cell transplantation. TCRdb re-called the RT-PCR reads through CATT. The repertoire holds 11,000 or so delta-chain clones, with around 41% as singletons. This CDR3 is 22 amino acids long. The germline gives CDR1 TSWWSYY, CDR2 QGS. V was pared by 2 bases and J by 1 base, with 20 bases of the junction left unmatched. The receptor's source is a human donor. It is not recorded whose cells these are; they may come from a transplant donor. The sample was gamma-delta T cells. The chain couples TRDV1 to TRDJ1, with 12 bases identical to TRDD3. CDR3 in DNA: TGTGCTCTTGGGGAAGGGTCTAGCCCAAACGACCTGGGGGATACGCTCACCGATAAACTCATCTTT. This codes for CALGEGSSPNDLGDTLTDKLIF.